This TCR beta chain is drawn from a study of response to subunit inactivated influenza vaccine. Study-wide findings and caveats: Authors suggested each seasonal influenza vaccination recruits few new T cells.

To note about this clonotype: Its antigen remains unknown.

MiXCR, run by TCRdb on the RT-PCR reads, gives a single entry per CDR3 protein. The sample yields 550,000 to 650,000 distinct CDR3 sequences, approximately 12% seen once. V lost 0 bases and J lost 3, with 12 bases in between. Germline CDR1 reads SGHVS; CDR2 reads FQNEAQ. CDR3 length: 16 amino acids. The sequence was collected from a man aged 50-60 years who received an inactivated influenza vaccine. V gene TRBV7-8 combines with J gene TRBJ1-5; D is unclear. The source material was PBMCs from blood, sampled on the day of vaccination. CDR3 protein: CASSLARFTTNQPQHF. CDR3 DNA: TGTGCCAGCAGCTTAGCACGCTTTACTACCAATCAGCCCCAGCATTTT. Using reference TRBV7-8 and TRBJ1-5 for the parts outside the CDR3, the full variable domain is GAGVSQSPRYKVAKRGQDVALRCDPISGHVSLFWYQQALGQGPEFLTYFQNEAQLDKSGLPSDRFFAERPEGSVSTLKIQRTQQEDSAVYLCASSLARFTTNQPQHFGDGTRLSIL.